These 10 T cell receptor beta chains originate from one sample sequenced in a study of blood T cell repertoires in COVID-19. The repertoire was sequenced with immunoSEQ multiplex PCR; TCRdb's copy has only in-frame clones and lacks some. The table has about 320,000 clones, 85% to 95% seen once; the top ten hold 3.9%. Material: PBMCs or T cells enriched from blood (not recorded which). These receptors all come from a woman aged 25 to 39 who had been exposed to COVID-19.

This chain links TRBV7-9 with TRBJ1-6, with 7 bases lining up with TRBD1. With 3 bases clipped from V and 3 bases from J, the junction kept 2 bases outside the gene matches. CDR1 is SEHNR, CDR2 FQNEAQ, per germline (reference sequence). CDR3 length: 15 amino acids. In DNA form, the CDR3 reads TGTGCCAGCAGCTTTGGGGACAGCTATAATTCACCCCTCCACTTT. Its translation: CASSFGDSYNSPLHF.

This sequence joins TRBV7-2 and TRBJ2-5, with D possibly TRBD1 on 5 matching bases. Germline CDR1 reads SGHTA; CDR2 reads FQGNSA. V dropped 4 bases and J dropped 0 bases, with 9 bases sitting between them. This CDR3 has 14 amino acids. In nucleotides, the CDR3 is TGTGCCAGCAGCTACAGGACCCACCAAGAGACCCAGTACTTC. As protein: CASSYRTHQETQYF.

The genes are TRBV7-9 and TRBJ1-1; D is undetermined. The germline CDR1 and CDR2 sequences are SEHNR and FQNEAQ (reference sequence). V was shortened by 1 base and J by 1 base, with 13 bases between the two germline ends. This CDR3 is built from 16 residues. The CDR3 DNA reads TGTGCCAGCAGCTTAGTAGGCGGGGATCAGAACACTGAAGCTTTCTTT. It codes for CASSLVGGDQNTEAFF.

The chain couples TRBV6-5 to TRBJ2-7; D perhaps matches TRBD2 (6 bases). This CDR3 is built from 15 residues. Trimming removed 2 bases at V and 4 bases at J, with 15 bases between. Germline CDR1 is MNHEY and CDR2 is SVGAGI. This CDR3 is CASSYVDGGRYEQYF. The DNA of the CDR3 is TGTGCCAGCAGTTACGTCGACGGGGGTCGATACGAGCAGTACTTC.

The chain couples TRBV6-5 to TRBJ1-2, with a weak D call TRBD1 (5 bases). Trimming pared 8 bases from V and 5 bases from J, leaving 18 bases between. Germline values: CDR1 MNHEY, CDR2 SVGAGI. The CDR3 sequence is 14 residues long. The CDR3 loop is CASGRGGRPYGYTF. DNA of the CDR3: TGTGCCAGCGGGAGGGGAGGCAGGCCTTATGGCTACACCTTC.

The CDR3: CASSKGPGNSGNTIYF. DNA of the CDR3: TGTGCCAGCAGCAAAGGTCCGGGGAACTCTGGAAACACCATATATTTT. This rearrangement joins TRBV21-1 to TRBJ1-3. TRBV21-1 is labeled a pseudogene. The CDR3 runs 16 residues.

The chain links TRBV2 to TRBJ1-1, with D possibly TRBD1 on 6 matching bases. Trimming removed 8 bases from V and 0 bases from J, with 13 bases in between. Per the germline V gene, CDR1 is SNHLY and CDR2 is FYNNEI. The CDR3 loop spans 14 amino acids. CDR3 DNA sequence: TGTGCCAGCCGGAGGGGGGGGGTGAACACTGAAGCTTTCTTT. Translating it yields CASRRGGVNTEAFF.

J is TRBJ1-2 and V is TRBV18; D possibly corresponds to TRBD1 (5 bases). The CDR3 sequence is 12 residues long. The germline V and J ends were trimmed by 3 bases and 4 bases, with 6 bases remaining between them. Per the germline V gene, CDR1 is KGHSH and CDR2 is LQKENI. CDR3 amino acids: CASSPDSYGYTF. CDR3 in DNA: TGTGCCAGCTCACCCGACAGCTATGGCTACACCTTC.

The V and J genes are TRBV6-6 and TRBJ1-1; TRBD1 might be the D (6 bases). Germline V gene data show CDR1 as MNHNY and CDR2 as SVGAGI (reference sequence). CDR3 length: 15 amino acids. V was pared by 6 bases and J by 6 bases, with 20 bases between. CDR3 DNA sequence: TGTGCCAGCAGAACTCTAACAGGGTCGCCCTCTGAAGCTTTCTTT. It is translated as CASRTLTGSPSEAFF.

The chain has TRBV3-1 (or the pseudogene TRBV3-2) and TRBJ1-2; possible D gene TRBD1, 6 bases. Germline lookup yields CDR1 LGHDT and CDR2 YNNKEL (reference sequence). This CDR3 has 13 residues. Trimming stripped 3 bases from V and 8 bases from J, with 13 bases between. The CDR3 region has the DNA TGTGCCAGCAGCCAGGATACAGGGTCGGGCTACACCTTC. Its protein is CASSQDTGSGYTF.